This T cell receptor beta chain was sequenced during a study of T-cell memory formation after mild COVID-19 (dated by TCRdb to the early 2020s). Regarding the study in general: TCR sequence clusters from the two donors were largely donor specific. In a couple of donors, T-cell clones that expanded and contracted after mild COVID-19 were tracked by sequencing TCRalpha and TCRbeta repertoires over time. Two young, previously healthy adult volunteers, one female and one male, were included in the cohort.

On the study overall, not on this receptor specifically: From day 15 to 85, contracting clones showed balanced CD4/CD8 phenotypes, whereas a second wave of clones that expanded from day 15 to 37 leaned towards CD4+. The study covered only a couple of mild cases, and larger cohorts including severe cases with pre-infection samples were considered necessary. Some responding clones were found in pre-infection memory, which suggests that pre-existing cross-reactive memory T cells took part in the SARS-CoV-2 response. Contracting CD4+ clones turned up mainly in the CM and EM memory subsets, whereas EMRA was where CD8+ clones were enriched. SARS-CoV-2 specificity of the second-wave clones peaking on day 37 was not confirmed.

Its CDR3 holds 17 amino acids, cysteine through phenylalanine. CDR3 DNA only is kept here, 51 bases in frame from base 1. V is pared back by 1 base and J by 7 bases, with 20 bases lying between the germline termini. For CDR1 and CDR2, the germline V gene lists SGHVS and FNYEAQ. Ficoll-Paque density gradient centrifugation was the method used to isolate PBMCs. This clonotype was counted once. Its antigen is not yet known. No clone much larger than this one lies a single base away; base qualities are absent. Sequenced using an Illumina NovaSeq 6000. TCRalpha and TCRbeta cDNA libraries were built by 5'RACE with constant-segment primers, adding sample barcodes and unique molecular identifiers. Trizol reagent was used to extract RNA from every sample. Amplification of the libraries took two PCR steps, and the second step added a second sample barcode plus Illumina TruSeq adapters. Libraries were sequenced on an Illumina NovaSeq with 2 x 150 bp paired-end reads. Regarding the original processing steps: With migec v1.2.7, reads were demultiplexed and then collapsed into UMI-guided consensus sequences. Using mixcr v2.1.11, UMI consensuses were aligned to TRA and TRB V and J templates and then assembled into clonotypes. Clonotypes were classified as expanded or contracted when called significant by both edgeR and NoisET, with noise models trained on biological replicates. For edgeR calls, the cutoffs were a false discovery rate-adjusted p below 0.01 and a log2 fold-change threshold of 1. As an exploratory analysis of dynamics, max-normalized trajectories of the 1000 most abundant clonotypes were examined by PCA with hierarchical clustering. Each responding clone was given a CD4 or CD8 phenotype based on the CD4+ and CD8+ repertoires, which had been sequenced separately. In-frame beta chains were kept once TCRdb had trimmed the public reads at Q25 with fastp and called clones with MiXCR. A single entry per CDR3 protein holds the most common genes and DNA from its merged rows. TCRdb, not the original authors, processed these V and J calls. The sample table holds a few hundred thousand distinct CDR3 sequences, of which 24% were seen once. The top ten hold roughly 8.9% of the sample.

Sequencing was done on a sample of PBMCs or a T cell subset sorted from them (not recorded which). The chain links TRBV7-6 with TRBJ1-5; a tentative D call is TRBD1 (6 bases match). The receptor comes from an adult woman who had mild COVID-19 (a few samples of this study predate the infection). The sample titles of this study are shuffled in the database, so cell type and time point are left out; the donor was told from shared clones. The CDR3 region: CASSLGPRGGPGQPQHF. Read as DNA, the sequence is TGTGCCAGCAGCTTAGGGCCGCGAGGGGGGCCGGGGCAGCCCCAGCATTTT.